These 11 T cell receptor beta chains came from one sample sequenced in a study of response to subunit inactivated influenza vaccine. TCRdb re-analysed the RT-PCR reads in MiXCR, keeping a single row per CDR3 protein. This table has about 500,000 distinct CDR3 sequences, about 7.2% appearing once. The input for sequencing was PBMCs from blood, taken about 23 months after vaccination. These receptors were taken from a man between 50 and 69 years old who received an inactivated influenza vaccine.

This clonotype was counted at least ten times. The gene calls are TRBV7-2 and TRBJ2-3; D is possibly TRBD1 (6 bases). The CDR3 runs 16 residues. Per germline, CDR1 SGHTA and CDR2 FQGNSA. Deletions cut 4 bases from V and 0 bases from J, with 14 bases between. DNA of the CDR3: TGTGCCAGCAGCTCCCTTCCGGGACAAAGCACAGATACGCAGTATTTT. The encoded protein is CASSSLPGQSTDTQYF.

Only a few counts were recorded for this clonotype. The chain couples TRBV20-1 to TRBJ2-1; the match to TRBD2 covers 8 bases. The CDR3 contains 17 residues. V lost 1 base and J lost 8; bases outside the gene matches: 16. CDR1 is DFQATT and CDR2 is SNEGSKA in the germline V gene (reference sequence). The CDR3 here is CSARGPSLAGPPDEQFF. The CDR3 region has the DNA TGCAGTGCTAGAGGCCCTTCCTTAGCGGGGCCCCCCGATGAGCAGTTCTTC.

This clonotype has more than one count but fewer than ten. This rearrangement joins TRBV6-1 to TRBJ2-3, with 8 positions matching TRBD2. The junction had 9 bases not matched to a gene; V was cut back by 10 bases and J by 3 bases. The germline CDR1 and CDR2 sequences are MNHNS and SASEGT. CDR3 length: 14 residues. This chain's CDR3 is CATKAGARTDTQYF. The CDR3 coding sequence is TGTGCCACAAAAGCGGGGGCCCGGACAGATACGCAGTATTTT.

This rearrangement joins TRBV4-3 to TRBJ2-1, with D possibly matching TRBD2 (6 bases). The CDR3 covers 15 residues. Looked up from germline, CDR1 is LGHNA and CDR2 is YSLEER. V was clipped by 1 base and J by 8 bases, with 15 bases between them. The CDR3: CASSQGLASFHEQFF. CDR3 sequence (DNA): TGCGCCAGCAGCCAAGGGCTAGCGTCCTTCCATGAGCAGTTCTTC.

The V gene is TRBV20-1, the J gene TRBJ2-3; 14 nucleotides align to TRBD2. V lost 4 bases to trimming and J lost 5 bases; unmatched junction nucleotides: 5. The germline V gene encodes CDR1 DFQATT and CDR2 SNEGSKA (reference sequence). This CDR3 is built from 15 residues. CDR3 loop: CSATGLAGVVDTQYF. The CDR3 bases are TGCAGTGCTACGGGACTAGCGGGGGTTGTAGATACGCAGTATTTT.

The table lists this clonotype with a few counts. The chain is built from TRBV5-1 and TRBJ2-7, with TRBD1 as a possible D gene (5 bases). V was trimmed by 0 bases and J by 2 bases, leaving 12 bases between them. The CDR3 runs to 15 residues. The germline V gene has CDR1 SGHRS and CDR2 YFSETQ. Here the CDR3 reads CASSLGVGRAYEQYF. CDR3 DNA sequence: TGCGCCAGCAGCTTGGGGGTAGGCAGGGCCTACGAGCAGTACTTC.

This clonotype has more than one count but fewer than ten. This chain connects TRBV20-1 to TRBJ2-1, with 11 bases lining up with TRBD2. With V trimmed by 0 bases and J by 0 bases, 10 bases remained unmatched. Germline V gene sequence: CDR1 DFQATT, CDR2 SNEGSKA (reference sequence). The CDR3 covers 19 residues. CDR3 amino acids: CSARDTSGGYPSSYNEQFF. For the CDR3, the DNA is TGCAGTGCTAGAGATACTAGCGGGGGCTACCCTAGCTCCTACAATGAGCAGTTCTTC.

This chain joins TRBV4-3 and TRBJ2-7, with 8 bases identical to TRBD1. The ends lost 0 bases at V and 7 bases at J; junction bases unmatched: 8. The CDR3 runs 15 residues. Germline lookup yields CDR1 LGHNA and CDR2 YSLEER. CDR3 nucleotides: TGCGCCAGCAGCCAAGAAGGGACAGGCCTTGGGGAGCAGTACTTC. Translation gives CASSQEGTGLGEQYF.

The chain joins TRBV11-3 to TRBJ2-2, with D unresolved. The germline V gene encodes CDR1 SGHNT and CDR2 YENEEA. Trimming took off 5 bases at V and 8 bases at J, with 12 bases between the two ends. CDR3 size: 13 residues. Written as DNA, the CDR3 is TGTGCCAGCAGCCGCAACGGGCTGGGGGAGCTGTTTTTT. Residues: CASSRNGLGELFF. The full variable domain, rest sourced from reference TRBV11-3 and TRBJ2-2, is EAGVVQSPRYKIIEKKQPVAFWCNPISGHNTLYWYLQNLGQGPELLIRYENEEAVDDSQLPKDRFSAERLKGVDSTLKIQPAELGDSAVYLCASSRNGLGELFFGEGSRLTVL.

This chain uses TRBV19 with TRBJ1-3; D unclear. This CDR3 region has 17 residues. V was trimmed by 4 bases and J by 0 bases, leaving 16 bases between them. Germline V gene data show CDR1 as LNHDA and CDR2 as SQIVND (reference sequence). CDR3 sequence reads: CASSKSRHGFSGNTIYF. Written as DNA, the CDR3 is TGTGCCAGTAGTAAGTCGAGACATGGGTTCTCTGGAAACACCATATATTTT. The variable domain in full, with the rest retrieved from reference TRBV19 and TRBJ1-3, is DGGITQSPKYLFRKEGQNVTLSCEQNLNHDAMYWYRQDPGQGLRLIYYSQIVNDFQKGDIAEGYSVSREKKESFPLTVTSAQKNPTAFYLCASSKSRHGFSGNTIYFGEGSWLTVV.

Ten or more counts support this clonotype. The rearrangement joins TRBV20-1 to TRBJ2-1; D is possibly TRBD1 (5 bases). CDR1 is DFQATT, CDR2 SNEGSKA, per germline (reference sequence). The CDR3 is made up of 11 amino acids. The V end was cut by 5 bases, the J end by 5 bases, with 7 bases between. The CDR3 sequence is CSAVGDNEQFF. The CDR3 nucleotides read TGCAGTGCTGTAGGGGACAATGAGCAGTTCTTC.